The 20 T cell receptor beta chains reported below all come from one sample, sequenced in a study of technical replicates of blood from a few donors. Only in-frame clones appear in the TCRdb table, and some are missing; sequencing was by immunoSEQ multiplex PCR. The sample shows about 100,000 clones, almost 96% of them seen only once. Source material: T cells isolated from PBMCs. These receptors were collected from a human donor in good health.

This clone appeared a single time. This chain connects TRBV5-4 to TRBJ2-7; 8 bases are a match to TRBD1. The germline gives CDR1 SGHNT, CDR2 YYREEE (reference sequence). The CDR3 totals 15 residues. J gave up 2 bases and V 3 bases, and 7 bases lay outside the gene matches. This chain's CDR3 is CASSSAGTGAYEQYF. CDR3 nucleotide sequence: TGTGCCAGCAGCTCCGCCGGGACAGGAGCCTACGAGCAGTACTTC.

This chain uses TRBV2 with TRBJ2-3, with D perhaps matching TRBD1 (6 bases). The CDR3 covers 14 residues. V shed 6 bases and J shed 2 bases, with 12 bases lying between them. Germline values: CDR1 SNHLY, CDR2 FYNNEI. The DNA for the CDR3 is TGTGCCAGCAGGAACAGGGCGAACACAGATACGCAGTATTTT. It yields the protein CASRNRANTDTQYF. Supplemented by reference TRBV2 and TRBJ2-3, the full variable domain reads EPEVTQTPSHQVTQMGQEVILRCVPISNHLYFYWYRQILGQKVEFLVSFYNNEISEKSEIFDDQFSVERPDGSNFTLKIRSTKLEDSAMYFCASRNRANTDTQYFGPGTRLTVL.

The chain recombines TRBV4-1 with TRBJ2-1, with 7 positions matching TRBD2. CDR1 and CDR2 (germline): MGHRA, YSYEKL. The CDR3 contains 19 residues. Trimming removed 6 bases from V and 4 bases from J; junction bases left unmatched: 21. The CDR3: CASRDPLVKRRERYNEQFF. CDR3 DNA sequence: TGCGCCAGCAGAGACCCCTTGGTAAAGAGGCGGGAGCGTTACAATGAGCAGTTCTTC.

The chain links TRBV7-6 to TRBJ2-7, with TRBD2 identical over 7 bases. CDR1 is SGHVS and CDR2 is FNYEAQ in the germline V gene. The trim removed 1 base at V and 3 bases at J, leaving 3 bases unmatched. The CDR3 has 14 residues. In DNA form, the CDR3 reads TGTGCCAGCAGCTTAGTGGAGCGGGGCTACGAGCAGTACTTC. This translates into CASSLVERGYEQYF.

The V gene is TRBV6-6, the J gene TRBJ1-1; 9 bases map to TRBD1. The germline CDR1 and CDR2 sequences are MNHNY and SVGAGI (reference sequence). After removal of 4 bases from V and 11 bases from J, the junction contained 14 bases not matched to a gene. This CDR3 is built from 15 residues. DNA of the CDR3: TGTGCCAGCAGTTGGTGGGTAGGGGACAGGGTCCAGGCTTTCTTT. This gives the protein CASSWWVGDRVQAFF.

J is TRBJ2-5 and V is TRBV19; TRBD1 agrees at 7 bases. CDR3 length: 15 amino acids. Germline loops: CDR1 LNHDA, CDR2 SQIVND (reference sequence). V was clipped by 4 bases and J by 2 bases; unmatched bases: 7. CDR3 amino acids: CASSKTKGAQETQYF. The CDR3 DNA follows: TGTGCCAGTAGTAAAACCAAGGGGGCTCAAGAGACCCAGTACTTC.

The V and J genes are TRBV7-8 and TRBJ1-1; TRBD1 aligns across 9 bases. The germline gives CDR1 SGHVS, CDR2 FQNEAQ. V lost 4 bases and J lost 3; bases outside the gene matches: 15. There are 18 residues in the CDR3. Written as DNA, the CDR3 is TGTGCCAGCAGCTCTATCCCCGGGACAGGGTGGTTGGACACTGAAGCTTTCTTT. Protein product: CASSSIPGTGWLDTEAFF.

The genes are TRBV9 and TRBJ2-5; TRBD2 aligns across 14 bases. Germline V gene sequence: CDR1 SGDLS, CDR2 YYNGEE. CDR3 length: 16 residues. V gave up 0 bases and J gave up 5 bases; unmatched junction bases: 3. The CDR3 is CASSVGLAGGEETQYF. In nucleotides, the CDR3 is TGTGCCAGCAGCGTAGGACTAGCGGGGGGGGAGGAGACCCAGTACTTC.

The chain carries TRBV6-5 and TRBJ1-2, with a tentative D call TRBD1 (6 bases). There are 14 residues in the CDR3. Germline assignment: CDR1 MNHEY and CDR2 SVGAGI. Trimming took off 9 bases at V and 1 base at J, with 15 bases between the two ends. CDR3 DNA: TGTGCCAGTATTCTGACAGGCTTTAACTATGGCTACACCTTC. It encodes CASILTGFNYGYTF.

This CDR3 is CASSPDRGRAEAFF. In DNA form, the CDR3 reads TGTGCCAGCAGTCCGGACAGGGGTCGTGCTGAAGCTTTCTTT. This chain connects TRBV6-4 to TRBJ1-1, with 9 bases matching TRBD1. Trimming removed 5 bases from V and 6 bases from J; junction bases left unmatched: 7. This CDR3 is 14 amino acids long. CDR1 is MRHNA and CDR2 is SNTAGT in the germline V gene.

This chain connects TRBV11-2 to TRBJ1-1; 7 bases map to TRBD1. The CDR3 contains 17 residues. V lost 1 base to trimming and J lost 4 bases; unmatched junction nucleotides: 12. Germline CDR1 is SGHAT and CDR2 is FQNNGV. CDR3 region: CASSLVTGIWVSTEAFF. In DNA, the CDR3 is TGTGCCAGCAGCTTAGTGACAGGGATTTGGGTTAGCACTGAAGCTTTCTTT.

The J gene is TRBJ2-3, the V gene TRBV5-1; D not resolved. This CDR3 has 14 amino acids. CDR1 and CDR2 (germline): SGHRS, YFSETQ. Trimming stripped 0 bases from V and 5 bases from J, with 10 bases between. CDR3: CASSLVPTVDTQYF. The CDR3 region has the DNA TGCGCCAGCAGCTTGGTGCCCACTGTAGATACGCAGTATTTT.

The chain employs TRBV9 and TRBJ2-1; the match to TRBD2 covers 10 bases. This CDR3 spans 14 amino acids. The V gene's germline CDR1 is SGDLS and CDR2 YYNGEE. The V and J ends lost 1 base and 10 bases, in that order; junction bases with no gene match: 5. The CDR3 DNA reads TGTGCCAGCAGCGTAAAGCCGGGACTAGCGGAGCAGTTCTTC. Translated: CASSVKPGLAEQFF.

The chain uses TRBV6-6 and TRBJ2-7; 11 bases line up with TRBD2. Germline V CDR1 and CDR2: MNHNY, SVGAGI (reference sequence). Trimming cost V 6 bases and J 4 bases; bases outside gene matches: 2. The CDR3 loop spans 13 amino acids. This CDR3 reads CASRTSGKYEQYF. CDR3 bases: TGTGCCAGCAGGACTAGCGGGAAATACGAGCAGTACTTC.

The V and J genes are TRBV4-1 and TRBJ2-3; TRBD2 matches 9 bases. Germline values: CDR1 MGHRA, CDR2 YSYEKL. The CDR3 totals 15 residues. V trimming: 2 bases; J trimming: 2 bases; junction bases outside the gene matches: 2. The CDR3 nucleotides are TGCGCCAGCAGCCAACTAGCGGGGACCACAGATACGCAGTATTTT. It is translated as CASSQLAGTTDTQYF.

The V and J genes are TRBV5-1 and TRBJ2-5; D is possibly TRBD2 (6 bases). V was clipped by 3 bases and J by 1 base, with 10 bases between them. From germline, CDR1 is SGHRS and CDR2 YFSETQ. The CDR3 sequence is 14 residues long. The CDR3 nucleotides are TGCGCCAGCAGCTACATGACTAGCCAAGAGACCCAGTACTTC. This gives the protein CASSYMTSQETQYF.

The chain is built from TRBV5-4 and TRBJ2-7; weak D call: TRBD2 (5 bases). Germline CDR1 and CDR2: SGHNT and YYREEE (reference sequence). The germline V and J ends were trimmed by 4 bases and 6 bases, with 11 bases remaining between them. The CDR3 contains 12 residues. The CDR3 DNA reads as TGTGCCAGCAGCCCCAGTGGACTCGAGCAGTACTTC. Translation: CASSPSGLEQYF.

V and J are TRBV18 and TRBJ2-1; possibly TRBD2 for D (6 bases). The V gene's germline CDR1 is KGHSH and CDR2 LQKENI. The ends were cut back, 1 base at V and 6 bases at J, with 13 bases in the middle. The length of the CDR3 is 15 residues. CDR3 DNA: TGTGCCAGCTCACCACTCTCGGGAGTGGGCAATGAGCAGTTCTTC. Protein sequence: CASSPLSGVGNEQFF.

The rearrangement uses TRBV5-1 and TRBJ2-1; 7 bases line up with TRBD1. The CDR3 is made up of 16 amino acids. In germline, CDR1 is SGHRS, CDR2 YFSETQ. Trimming removed 0 bases from V and 5 bases from J; junction bases left unmatched: 8. CDR3 in DNA: TGCGCCAGCAGCTTGGCCAGGGACAGTGTTAACAATGAGCAGTTCTTC. This sequence encodes CASSLARDSVNNEQFF.

This rearrangement joins TRBV4-1 to TRBJ2-5, with D possibly TRBD2 on 7 matching bases. CDR1 MGHRA and CDR2 YSYEKL come from the germline V gene. The CDR3 has 20 residues. Trimming cost V 4 bases and J 4 bases, with 31 bases left between them. CDR3 nucleotides: TGCGCCAGCAGCCCTGAACCACCCCGACTGGGGGGGCAGGTTGGAGAGACCCAGTACTTC. Amino acid sequence: CASSPEPPRLGGQVGETQYF.